A single T cell receptor (beta chain) is shown here with its context. This clonotype has just a few counts. There is no known antigen for this receptor. Per-base quality was not reported, and no clone a single base away is much larger than it. This record comes from a study of T cells in Graves' hyperthyroidism and ophthalmopathy (dated by TCRdb to about 2019). Turning to the overall study: Peripheral blood samples were taken at the time of initial diagnosis, prior to any treatment. To identify TCR V-J signatures that set the groups apart, the researchers used a discovery cohort of more than 95 patients, made up of 43 with Graves' ophthalmopathy and some 60 with stable Graves' hyperthyroidism. An independent validation cohort of around 19 hyperthyroidism patients and about 15 patients who later progressed to ophthalmopathy tested prospective prediction of ophthalmopathy. The 75 to 100 discovery patients were randomly divided into training and test sets at a 7:3 ratio. In addition, the study compared T-cell repertoires in thyroid tissue and in blood from about 6 Graves' hyperthyroidism patients. Following sampling, methimazole starting at 30 mg daily was given to hyperthyroidism patients, and high-dose intravenous methylprednisolone was given to ophthalmopathy patients. The paper reports TCR Vbeta CDR3 sequencing of approximately 130 peripheral blood samples: 43 ophthalmopathy, fewer than 80 hyperthyroidism and approximately 17 progressor patients.

Beyond this particular receptor, the publication reports: In cross-validation, a model built on a 13 V-J signature told ophthalmopathy apart from stable hyperthyroidism with roughly 87% sensitivity and approximately 84% specificity, and in testing the same model reached 80%/75%. Most expanded thyroid clonotypes (frequency above 0.001) were also found in blood, which suggests that blood repertoires may mirror thyroid immune responses. In validation, progression to ophthalmopathy was predicted by the model with 70.59% sensitivity and 72% to 85% specificity, a median of around 5.9 months before onset. No statistical method was used to fix the sample size in advance, and group allocation was not hidden from the investigators.

The TCR beta CDR3 regions were amplified from RNA transcripts. For the first round of RT-PCR on the TCR CDR3, the HTBI primer set was used together with the Qiagen OneStep RT-PCR kit. A second multiplex PCR round built the libraries, followed by size selection and purification. Libraries were sequenced paired-end with 100 bp reads on an Illumina HiSeq2000. The paper's data handling went like this. SOAPnuke was used to process the raw data, removing reads that contained adapters or uncalled bases, had a mean Phred below 15, or lacked an exact match to the constant primer or identifier. COPE v1.2.5 was used to merge the high-quality paired reads, and each unique nucleotide sequence was defined as a clonotype. Clonotypes were aligned to IMGT TRBV, TRBD and TRBJ reference segments using MiTCR v1.1. The analysis included only V-J combinations with a frequency above 0.0001, which together covered 99% to 99.2% of the repertoires. The TCS score was defined as F50 (clonal expansion) divided by E x V (chaos), with BLOSUM62-based TCRdist calculated between CDR3 peptides within each V-J. Welch's t-statistics and random forest reduced 500 to 550 V-J features to 13, which were used in a naive Bayes classifier (R e1071). TCRdb trimmed the raw reads at Q25, called clones with MiXCR and kept productive beta chains. CDR3 protein duplicates are merged, each entry listing the most common genes and DNA. In this record, the V and J calls reflect TCRdb's handling and not the investigators' own analysis. Here the sample has some 440,000 distinct CDR3 sequences; 15% to 17% occur a single time. The ten largest clones represent approximately 7.5% of the sample.

A patient counted as having stable Graves' hyperthyroidism if no progression to ophthalmopathy occurred over 18 months of follow-up. Hyperthyroidism patients were newly diagnosed, with disease duration under 2 months, and aged 18 to 65 years. Exclusion was applied to patients with uncontrolled infections, other autoimmune diseases, pregnancy or lactation. Diagnoses were based on clinical symptoms, serum thyroxine and TRAb, thyroid ultrasound and orbital computed tomography. Ficoll-Paque density gradient centrifugation was used to isolate PBMCs from about 10 ml of fresh peripheral blood. Total RNA was extracted using Trizol reagent, and RNA quality was assessed on an Agilent 2100 Bioanalyzer. The CDR1 and CDR2 encoded by the germline V gene are SGHRS and YFSETQ. V trim: 4 bases; J trim: 7 bases; unmatched bases: 8. The CDR3 measures 15 amino acids from cysteine to phenylalanine. Only the CDR3 DNA stays, 45 bases, in frame from base 1.

This TCR derives from a young woman with Graves' hyperthyroidism. The sample comprised blood. The rearrangement combines TRBV5-1 with TRBJ2-2; TRBD1 lines up with 9 middle nucleotides. This receptor has the CDR3 CASSTGQGTNGELFF. The DNA is as follows: TGCGCCAGCAGCACGGGACAGGGAACGAACGGGGAGCTGTTTTTT.